The sequence of this TCR beta chain was determined in a study of blood T cell repertoires in COVID-19. Only in-frame clones appear in the TCRdb table, and some are missing; sequencing was by immunoSEQ multiplex PCR. The table includes 200,000 to 300,000 clones, roughly 86% detected once. CDR3 length equals 16 residues. Trimming took off 2 bases at V and 2 bases at J, with 15 bases between the two ends. Germline V gene lookup returns CDR1 MNHNS and CDR2 SASEGT. The V gene is TRBV6-1, the J gene TRBJ1-2, with TRBD1 as a possible D gene (6 bases). Sequenced input: peripheral blood. This sequence originates from a woman older than 75 with COVID-19, enrolled during active disease. CDR3 in amino acids: CASSEIGPQGNYGYTF. The CDR3 DNA reads as TGTGCCAGCAGTGAAATCGGCCCACAGGGAAACTATGGCTACACCTTC.